This paragraph covers one T cell receptor beta chain sequence. Its cognate antigen is unknown. This entry is derived from a study of T cell responses to AZD1222 COVID-19 vaccine. General study findings and limits: Per reports, nearly half of all spike-specific TCRs target regions that are unmutated in variants. At 160-218 and 743-854, vaccine-associated CD4 TCRs were dominant, and they spanned spike.

Measured with immunoSEQ multiplex PCR; TCRdb has only the in-frame clones, and not every one. Of about 130,000 clones listed, about 90% are singletons. Per the germline V gene, CDR1 is SGHNT and CDR2 is YENEEA. CDR3 size: 14 residues. V was trimmed by 1 base and J by 1 base, leaving 7 bases between them. The TCR comes from an adult in good health. The material sequenced was peripheral blood, taken on day 0 of AZD1222 vaccination. V and J are TRBV11-3 and TRBJ1-1, with unresolved D. The CDR3 nucleotides are TGTGCCAGCAGCTTAGGTTGGAGGAACACTGAAGCTTTCTTT. Amino acid sequence: CASSLGWRNTEAFF.